This TCR beta chain was profiled in a study of cytomegalovirus exposure and HLA in healthy donors. This clone was seen a few times. Its specificity is not known. This PCR relied on a set of 60 Vbeta primers and 13 Jbeta primers. TCRdb's table, derived via immunoSEQ multiplex PCR, lists solely in-frame clones and lacks some. The sample records 150,000 to 200,000 clones, roughly four fifths being singletons. V shed 3 bases and J 5 bases; nucleotides not matched to a gene: 9. The CDR3 spans 16 residues. The germline gives CDR1 MNHNS, CDR2 SASEGT. Study-wide findings and caveats: In a later analysis, donors in an Asian-associated ancestry cluster reportedly had fewer N-insertions in productive TCRs than the cohort mean. As confirmed in vitro, a few CMV-associated chains were specific for CMV antigens.

The source is a young man in good health and CMV-seronegative. The specimen was PBMCs. The J gene is TRBJ1-2, the V gene TRBV6-1, with 10 positions matching TRBD1. The CDR3 DNA follows: TGTGCCAGCAGTGAGTCCCGGACAGGGGGAGGATATGGCTACACCTTC. Amino acid sequence: CASSESRTGGGYGYTF.